Listed below are T cell receptor beta chains from one sample, sequenced in a study of blood T cell repertoires in COVID-19. Data came from immunoSEQ multiplex PCR; TCRdb stores just in-frame clones and leaves some out. The sample has 150,000 to 200,000 clones; just under 90% are singletons. Material for sequencing was peripheral blood. These receptors came from a man younger than 35 with active or convalescent COVID-19. The CDR3 runs from the conserved cysteine through the conserved F or W. Each record gives: D gene, J gene, V gene, clone size, CDR3 protein, CDR3 DNA. The D gene is left open where the match is weak. For some rows the clone size is stated as once, few or many, or as a class when expanded; others skip it.

>-|TRBJ1-6|TRBV7-2|-
CASSPDSFSYNSPLHF
TGTGCCAGCAGCCCCGACAGCTTCTCCTATAATTCACCCCTCCACTTT
>-|TRBJ2-3|TRBV2|-
CASKVVSDTQYF
TGTGCCAGCAAAGTAGTCTCAGATACGCAGTATTTT
>-|TRBJ2-1|TRBV24-1|once
CATSDLLFSNEQFF
TGTGCCACCAGTGATTTGCTATTTTCCAATGAGCAGTTCTTC
>TRBD1|TRBJ1-4|TRBV9|-
CASSPSGTGGADEKLFF
TGTGCCAGCAGCCCCAGCGGGACAGGGGGCGCCGATGAAAAACTGTTTTTT
>-|TRBJ2-7|TRBV3-1/TRBV3-2|-
CASSQEAQRAVVEQYF
TGTGCCAGCAGCCAAGAAGCCCAGCGGGCGGTTGTAGAGCAGTACTTC
>-|TRBJ2-2|TRBV18|-
CASSLQGPAGELFF
TGTGCCAGCTCACTGCAGGGCCCCGCCGGGGAGCTGTTTTTT
>TRBD2|TRBJ2-3|TRBV29-1|-
CSAVGLAGVGDTQYF
TGCAGCGCCGTAGGTCTAGCGGGTGTTGGAGATACGCAGTATTTT
>-|TRBJ2-3|TRBV2|-
CASSEASFSGPRGEADVTDTQYF
TGTGCCAGCAGTGAAGCGTCGTTTTCAGGGCCCAGGGGAGAGGCAGACGTAACAGATACGCAGTATTTT
>-|TRBJ1-5|TRBV5-5|-
CASSLARGYNQPQHF
TGTGCCAGCAGCTTGGCTAGGGGATACAATCAGCCCCAGCATTTT
>TRBD1|TRBJ1-2|TRBV28|-
CASSSRAGQAPYGYTF
TGTGCCAGCAGTTCCCGTGCAGGACAGGCGCCCTATGGCTACACCTTC
>TRBD2|TRBJ2-7|TRBV12-3/TRBV12-4|-
CASSLTSGYEQYF
TGTGCCAGCAGTTTAACTAGCGGCTACGAGCAGTACTTC
>-|TRBJ1-4|TRBV28|-
CASSPVATNEKLFF
TGTGCCAGCAGCCCTGTAGCAACTAATGAAAAACTGTTTTTT
>-|TRBJ2-1|TRBV12-3/TRBV12-4|-
CASRPLNEQFF
TGTGCCAGCAGACCACTAAATGAGCAGTTCTTC
>TRBD1|TRBJ2-7|TRBV12-3/TRBV12-4|-
CASVPGQGTEQYF
TGTGCCAGCGTTCCGGGACAGGGGACCGAGCAGTACTTC
>-|TRBJ2-1|TRBV7-2|-
CASSFSQGNNEQFF
TGTGCCAGCAGCTTCTCCCAGGGCAACAATGAGCAGTTCTTC
>TRBD1|TRBJ2-2|TRBV29-1|-
CSVVLQGAYTGELFF
TGCAGCGTTGTCTTACAGGGGGCATACACCGGGGAGCTGTTTTTT
>TRBD1|TRBJ2-7|TRBV6-5|once
CASRTGQGYEQYF
TGTGCCAGCAGGACCGGACAGGGCTACGAGCAGTACTTC
>-|TRBJ1-1|TRBV5-4|-
CASSLGQSPEAFF
TGTGCCAGCAGCTTGGGACAGAGTCCTGAAGCTTTCTTT
>-|TRBJ1-6|TRBV30|once
CAWSKGNNSPLHF
TGTGCCTGGAGTAAGGGGAATAATTCACCCCTCCACTTT
>TRBD2|TRBJ2-1|TRBV7-9|-
CASSLLLAGGLEQFF
TGTGCCAGCAGCTTATTACTAGCGGGGGGGCTTGAGCAGTTCTTC
>TRBD1|TRBJ1-4|TRBV7-9|few
CASSSTTGGPGKLFF
TGTGCCAGCAGCTCCACGACAGGGGGCCCGGGAAAACTGTTTTTT
>TRBD1|TRBJ1-1|TRBV10-3|-
CAISWDSASTEAFF
TGTGCCATCAGTTGGGACAGCGCGTCTACTGAAGCTTTCTTT
>-|TRBJ1-1|TRBV6-1|few
CASSEVRLTEAFF
TGTGCCAGCAGTGAAGTCAGGCTCACTGAAGCTTTCTTT
>TRBD1|TRBJ1-1|TRBV9|-
CASSPDRDAQEAFF
TGTGCCAGCAGCCCGGACAGGGATGCTCAAGAAGCTTTCTTT
>TRBD2|TRBJ2-1|TRBV4-3|-
CASSRSSSGRANEQFF
TGCGCCAGCAGCCGTTCGTCCAGCGGGAGGGCGAATGAGCAGTTCTTC
>TRBD1|TRBJ1-4|TRBV11-3|few
CASSFRGQGPEKLFF
TGTGCCAGCAGCTTTCGGGGACAGGGGCCTGAAAAACTGTTTTTT
>TRBD1|TRBJ1-3|TRBV5-4|-
CASSLRQGGNTIYF
TGTGCCAGCAGCTTGAGACAGGGAGGAAACACCATATATTTT